This passage covers 10 T cell receptor beta chains from one sample sequenced in a study of blood T cell repertoires in COVID-19. Profiling relied on immunoSEQ multiplex PCR, and the TCRdb table lists in-frame clones only, not all of them. Of tens of thousands of clones listed, 88% are singletons. Source material: peripheral blood. The receptors shown here come from a woman aged 80 or older with active COVID-19.

This chain links TRBV5-6 with TRBJ2-1; the match to TRBD1 covers 7 bases. This CDR3 has 14 residues. CDR1 is SGHDT and CDR2 is YYEEEE in the germline V gene. V shed 4 bases, J shed 3 bases, and the junction held 4 bases outside the gene matches. DNA for the CDR3: TGTGCCAGCAGCGGGGGACAGTTCTACAATGAGCAGTTCTTC. This sequence encodes CASSGGQFYNEQFF.

The chain combines TRBV7-8 with TRBJ2-2; TRBD2 matches at 7 bases. Germline V gene data show CDR1 as SGHVS and CDR2 as FQNEAQ. The CDR3 has 19 residues. V shed 4 bases and J 2 bases; nucleotides not matched to a gene: 16. CDR3 coding DNA: TGTGCCAGCAGCTCCACAGGAGGCCTAGCGGTTCTAAACACCGGGGAGCTGTTTTTT. It translates to CASSSTGGLAVLNTGELFF.

The rearrangement uses TRBV29-1 and TRBJ2-7; D perhaps matches TRBD1 (6 bases). Trimming removed 8 bases at V and 4 bases at J, with 21 bases between. CDR3 length: 14 amino acids. The germline V gene has CDR1 SQVTM and CDR2 ANQGSEA. Here the CDR3 reads CSSPGTSQNYEQYF. CDR3 coding DNA: TGCAGCTCACCCGGGACAAGCCAAAATTACGAGCAGTACTTC.

The chain recombines TRBV6-1 with TRBJ1-5; D gene ambiguous. The CDR3 loop spans 15 amino acids. Germline V lookup: CDR1 MNHNS, CDR2 SASEGT. Trimming removed 3 bases from V and 2 bases from J, with 11 bases in between. DNA of the CDR3: TGTGCCAGCAGTGATCTTACGGTGGGCAATCAGCCCCAGCATTTT. Amino acids: CASSDLTVGNQPQHF.

The rearrangement uses TRBV2 and TRBJ2-7; unclear D gene. Between the trimmed V and J ends, which lost 7 bases and 0 bases, there was a span of 16 bases. Looked up from germline, CDR1 is SNHLY and CDR2 is FYNNEI. The CDR3 sequence is 15 residues long. The chain's CDR3 is CASTQERKSSYEQYF. The CDR3 DNA sequence: TGTGCCAGCACTCAAGAGAGGAAAAGCTCCTACGAGCAGTACTTC.

The chain combines TRBV19 with TRBJ2-1, with D possibly TRBD2 on 6 matching bases. The CDR3 contains 14 residues. Germline V CDR1 and CDR2: LNHDA, SQIVND (reference sequence). With 3 bases removed from V and 6 bases from J, the gap between germline ends came to 12 bases. CDR3 region: CASSMAWDFNEQFF. As DNA, the CDR3 is TGTGCCAGTAGTATGGCCTGGGACTTCAATGAGCAGTTCTTC.

A few counts support this clone. This rearrangement joins TRBV5-4 to TRBJ2-5, with 8 positions matching TRBD1. Unmatched junction bases numbered 5, after V lost 2 bases and J lost 5 bases. Germline V CDR1 and CDR2: SGHNT, YYREEE (reference sequence). The CDR3 is 14 residues long. CDR3 residues: CASSFQGASETQYF. As DNA, the CDR3 is TGTGCCAGCAGCTTCCAGGGGGCTTCCGAGACCCAGTACTTC. Full variable domain (outside the CDR3, taken from reference TRBV5-4 and TRBJ2-5): ETGVTQSPTHLIKTRGQQVTLRCSSQSGHNTVSWYQQALGQGPQFIFQYYREEENGRGNFPPRFSGLQFPNYSSELNVNALELDDSALYLCASSFQGASETQYFGPGTRLLVL.

The rearrangement joins TRBV6-6 to TRBJ1-1; TRBD1 is a possible D gene (5 bases). Trimming left V 6 bases short and J 3 bases short, with 17 bases between. This CDR3 has 15 amino acids. CDR1 and CDR2 (germline): MNHNY, SVGAGI (reference sequence). In DNA form, the CDR3 reads TGTGCCAGCAGCTTCAGGAGGGGCCTGGACACTGAAGCTTTCTTT. It translates to CASSFRRGLDTEAFF.

The rearrangement joins TRBV23-1 to TRBJ2-7; D remains unclear. TRBV23-1 is an ORF; its function is uncertain. Trimming took off 0 bases at V and 0 bases at J, with 6 bases between the two ends. This CDR3 is built from 14 residues. The CDR3 DNA is TGCGCCAGCAGTCAATCGGCCAGCTCCTACGAGCAGTACTTC. Encoded protein: CASSQSASSYEQYF.

The genes are TRBV18 and TRBJ2-1; unclear D gene. Germline CDR1 reads KGHSH; CDR2 reads LQKENI. V dropped 6 bases and J dropped 2 bases, with 17 bases sitting between them. This CDR3 contains 16 residues. This CDR3 is CASSLWAPTAYNEQFF. The DNA of the CDR3 is TGTGCCAGCTCCCTTTGGGCGCCTACCGCCTACAATGAGCAGTTCTTC.